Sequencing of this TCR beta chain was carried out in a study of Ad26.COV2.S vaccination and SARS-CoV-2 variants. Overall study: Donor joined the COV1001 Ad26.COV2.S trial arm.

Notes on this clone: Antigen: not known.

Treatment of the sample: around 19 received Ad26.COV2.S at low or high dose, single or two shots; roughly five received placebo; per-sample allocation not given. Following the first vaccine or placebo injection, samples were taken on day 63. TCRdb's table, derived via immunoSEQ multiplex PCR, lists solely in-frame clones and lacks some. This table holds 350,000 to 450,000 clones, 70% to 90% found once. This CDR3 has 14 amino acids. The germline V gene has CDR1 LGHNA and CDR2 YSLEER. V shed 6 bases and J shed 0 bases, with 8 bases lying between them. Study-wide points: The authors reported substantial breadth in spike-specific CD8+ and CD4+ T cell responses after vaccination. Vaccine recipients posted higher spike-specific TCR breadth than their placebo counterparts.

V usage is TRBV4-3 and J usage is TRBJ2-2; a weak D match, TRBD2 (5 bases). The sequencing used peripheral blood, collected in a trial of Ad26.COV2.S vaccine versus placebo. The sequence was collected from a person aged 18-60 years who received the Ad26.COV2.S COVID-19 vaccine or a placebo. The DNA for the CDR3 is TGCGCCAGCAGGGAGGCACCGAACACCGGGGAGCTGTTTTTT. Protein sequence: CASREAPNTGELFF.